These 30 T cell receptor beta chains originate from one sample sequenced in a study of T cell responses to AZD1222 COVID-19 vaccine. Using immunoSEQ multiplex PCR, the repertoire was profiled, and TCRdb retains in-frame clones only, with some absent. The sample yields 14,000 or so clones, under 90% seen once. The sequencing here drew on peripheral blood, taken 28 days after the second AZD1222 dose. These receptor sequences come from an adult who received the AZD1222 COVID-19 vaccine.

The chain recombines TRBV29-1 with TRBJ1-1, with D tentatively TRBD1 (5 bases). The CDR3 consists of 13 residues. V was clipped by 7 bases and J by 2 bases, with 14 bases between them. Per germline, CDR1 SQVTM and CDR2 ANQGSEA. The CDR3 coding sequence is TGCAGCGGCAGGGTTCTCCTAAACACTGAAGCTTTCTTT. This gives the protein CSGRVLLNTEAFF.

The rearrangement links TRBV27 to TRBJ1-1; 10 bases match TRBD1. Germline CDR1 MNHEY, CDR2 SMNVEV (reference sequence). The V segment lost 4 bases and the J segment 1 base; nucleotides outside the gene matches: 9. The CDR3 has 17 residues. The CDR3 DNA follows: TGTGCCAGCAGTTCCCCCTCGCGACAGGGGGCGAACACTGAAGCTTTCTTT. This translates into CASSSPSRQGANTEAFF.

The V and J genes are TRBV7-9 and TRBJ1-1; D gene ambiguous. The CDR3 has 16 residues. Germline V CDR1 and CDR2: SEHNR, FQNEAQ (reference sequence). Trimming took 5 bases from V and 0 from J, leaving 16 bases between them. Here the CDR3 DNA reads TGTGCCAGCAGCCTCGGCTTGGCCACAGTGAACACTGAAGCTTTCTTT. Its translation is CASSLGLATVNTEAFF.

The V call is TRBV6-5, the J call TRBJ1-4; 7 positions agree with TRBD1. The CDR3 is made up of 15 amino acids. Germline assignment: CDR1 MNHEY and CDR2 SVGAGI. Trimming removed 6 bases from V and 5 bases from J; junction bases left unmatched: 9. The CDR3, as DNA: TGTGCCAGCAGCCCCGAACAGGGGCGAAATGAAAAACTGTTTTTT. It yields the protein CASSPEQGRNEKLFF.

The V gene is TRBV19, the J gene TRBJ1-2, with TRBD1 matching 8 bases. Trimming at V came to 5 bases and at J to 6 bases, leaving 2 bases not matched to a gene. CDR1 and CDR2 (germline): LNHDA, SQIVND (reference sequence). The length of the CDR3 is 12 residues. The CDR3 bases are TGTGCCAGTAGTTTACAGGGGGATGGCTACACCTTC. It yields the protein CASSLQGDGYTF.

This rearrangement joins TRBV7-8 to TRBJ2-5; D perhaps matches TRBD1 (5 bases). Trimming stripped 1 base from V and 3 bases from J, with 9 bases between. This CDR3 spans 14 amino acids. The germline CDR1 and CDR2 sequences are SGHVS and FQNEAQ. Written as DNA, the CDR3 is TGTGCCAGCAGCTTAGAAAGGGGTAAAGAGACCCAGTACTTC. This sequence encodes CASSLERGKETQYF.

The V gene is TRBV15, the J gene TRBJ1-2; maybe TRBD1 (5 bases). This CDR3 is 16 amino acids long. The V end lost 0 bases, the J end lost 1 base, and 12 bases lay between the germline ends. Looked up from germline, CDR1 is LNHNV and CDR2 is YYDKDF (reference sequence). This chain's CDR3 is CATSRESGGGNYGYTF. In nucleotides, the CDR3 is TGTGCCACCAGCAGAGAATCTGGTGGGGGTAACTATGGCTACACCTTC.

CDR3 amino acids: CASSLGIAGTQYF. The CDR3 DNA sequence: TGTGCCAGCAGCTTAGGGATAGCTGGGACCCAGTACTTC. The chain uses TRBV7-3 and TRBJ2-5; D uncertain. CDR1 and CDR2 from the germline V gene are SGHTA and FQGTGA. This CDR3 contains 13 residues. The V and J ends lost 2 bases and 7 bases respectively, with 11 bases between them.

The rearrangement links TRBV5-1 to TRBJ1-2; D remains unclear. V was trimmed by 0 bases and J by 0 bases, leaving 6 bases between them. The length of the CDR3 is 14 residues. CDR1 and CDR2 (germline): SGHRS, YFSETQ. The CDR3 loop reads CASSLDSANYGYTF. CDR3 bases: TGCGCCAGCAGCTTGGATTCTGCTAACTATGGCTACACCTTC.

The chain links TRBV13 to TRBJ1-2; perhaps TRBD1 as D (5 bases). V shed 0 bases and J shed 6 bases, with 11 bases lying between them. Germline values: CDR1 PRHDT, CDR2 FYEKMQ (reference sequence). This CDR3 contains 14 residues. DNA for the CDR3: TGTGCCAGCAGCTTAGGCATGAGGGGTAATGGCTACACCTTC. Translated: CASSLGMRGNGYTF.

The J gene is TRBJ2-4, the V gene TRBV5-8, with D possibly matching TRBD1 (6 bases). CDR3 length: 11 residues. Trimming pared 4 bases from V and 12 bases from J, leaving 11 bases between. Germline V CDR1 and CDR2: SGHTS, YDEGEE. CDR3 in DNA: TGTGCCAGCAGCGGGACAAGTAATCAGTACTTC. Translation: CASSGTSNQYF.

This clone came up a few times. The chain recombines TRBV19 with TRBJ1-6, with D perhaps matching TRBD1 (6 bases). The ends were cut back, 5 bases at V and 9 bases at J, with 14 bases in the middle. Germline loops: CDR1 LNHDA, CDR2 SQIVND (reference sequence). There are 14 residues in the CDR3. The CDR3 region has the DNA TGTGCCAGTAGTTCCCAGGGGATGAGTTCACCCCTCCACTTT. This gives the protein CASSSQGMSSPLHF.

The chain is built from TRBV9 and TRBJ2-7; 7 nucleotides align to TRBD2. After removal of 6 bases from V and 1 base from J, the junction contained 10 bases not matched to a gene. Germline loops: CDR1 SGDLS, CDR2 YYNGEE. The CDR3 is 15 amino acids. CDR3 residues: CASTPASGPSYEQYF. DNA for the CDR3: TGTGCCAGCACCCCAGCTAGCGGACCATCCTACGAGCAGTACTTC.

This clone was picked up one time. J is TRBJ1-1 and V is TRBV19, with 9 bases matching TRBD1. Germline V gene data show CDR1 as LNHDA and CDR2 as SQIVND (reference sequence). J was trimmed by 1 base and V by 6 bases; bases with no gene match: 9. CDR3 length: 16 amino acids. CDR3 sequence: CASRVPGQGTNTEAFF. The CDR3 DNA sequence: TGTGCCAGTAGGGTCCCGGGACAGGGAACGAACACTGAAGCTTTCTTT.

V and J are TRBV10-3 and TRBJ1-1; 9 bases align to TRBD1. CDR3 length: 14 residues. The V gene end was trimmed by 0 bases and the J gene end by 4 bases; junction bases not matched to a gene: 0. CDR1 ENHRY and CDR2 SYGVKD come from the germline V gene. The CDR3 nucleotides read TGTGCCATCAGTGAGTCGACAGGGGGCACTGAAGCTTTCTTT. Its translation is CAISESTGGTEAFF.

V and J are TRBV5-6 and TRBJ1-2; 7 nucleotides match TRBD1. The CDR3 has 13 residues. CDR1 is SGHDT and CDR2 is YYEEEE in the germline V gene. The V segment lost 3 bases and the J segment 2 bases; nucleotides outside the gene matches: 1. The CDR3 spells CASSSTGNYGYTF. CDR3 coding DNA: TGTGCCAGCAGCTCGACAGGGAACTATGGCTACACCTTC.

The V gene is TRBV9, the J gene TRBJ2-7; TRBD1 agrees at 8 bases. The CDR3 extends over 14 amino acids. The V and J ends lost 3 bases and 4 bases, in that order; junction bases with no gene match: 6. In germline, CDR1 is SGDLS, CDR2 YYNGEE. The CDR3 reads CASSAGTGNYEQYF. Written as DNA, the CDR3 is TGTGCCAGCAGCGCGGGGACAGGAAATTACGAGCAGTACTTC. Together with reference TRBV9 and TRBJ2-7, the CDR3 gives the full variable domain: DSGVTQTPKHLITATGQRVTLRCSPRSGDLSVYWYQQSLDQGLQFLIQYYNGEERAKGNILERFSAQQFPDLHSELNLSSLELGDSALYFCASSAGTGNYEQYFGPGTRLTVT.

V is TRBV9 and J is TRBJ2-2, with a tentative D call TRBD2 (5 bases). The CDR3 is made up of 16 amino acids. The germline CDR1 and CDR2 sequences are SGDLS and YYNGEE. V gave up 0 bases and J gave up 10 bases, with 19 bases separating them. CDR3 sequence reads: CASSVDSSPSGMELFF. The CDR3 region has the DNA TGTGCCAGCAGCGTAGACTCTTCTCCGAGCGGAATGGAGCTGTTTTTT.

This chain joins TRBV30 and TRBJ1-3; 8 bases are a match to TRBD1. V shed 5 bases, J shed 4 bases, and the junction held 4 bases outside the gene matches. The CDR3 is 13 residues long. CDR1 GTSNPN and CDR2 SVGIG come from the germline V gene (reference sequence). The CDR3 DNA reads TGTGCCTGGGACAGGGGATACGGAAACACCATATATTTT. Translation: CAWDRGYGNTIYF.

The rearrangement uses TRBV7-8 and TRBJ1-2; 7 bases are shared with TRBD1. Germline trimming cut 5 bases from V and 3 bases from J; bases unmatched to any gene: 6. The CDR3 loop spans 14 amino acids. Germline CDR1 reads SGHVS; CDR2 reads FQNEAQ. CDR3 coding DNA: TGTGCCAGCAGCCGACAGGGAAGTTACTATGGCTACACCTTC. Its protein product is CASSRQGSYYGYTF.

The V call is TRBV29-1, the J call TRBJ2-7; 7 bases align to TRBD1. CDR1 is SQVTM and CDR2 is ANQGSEA in the germline V gene. The CDR3 consists of 13 residues. Trimming cost V 3 bases and J 5 bases; bases outside gene matches: 7. DNA for the CDR3: TGCAGCGTTGAGGACAGGACGTCCCACGAGCAGTACTTC. Protein sequence: CSVEDRTSHEQYF.

The rearrangement joins TRBV30 to TRBJ1-4, with TRBD1 identical over 9 bases. The CDR3 is 15 residues long. J lost 5 bases, V lost 3 bases, and 7 bases had no gene match. CDR1 is GTSNPN and CDR2 is SVGIG in the germline V gene (reference sequence). CDR3 in amino acids: CAWSKGQGLNEKLFF. The CDR3 DNA sequence: TGTGCCTGGAGCAAAGGACAGGGGCTGAATGAAAAACTGTTTTTT.

This chain uses TRBV5-1 with TRBJ2-5; D perhaps matches TRBD1 (6 bases). Germline values: CDR1 SGHRS, CDR2 YFSETQ. CDR3 size: 15 residues. Trimming removed 3 bases at V and 3 bases at J, with 15 bases between. This CDR3 is CASSSFRAGEETQYF. The CDR3 DNA follows: TGCGCCAGCAGCTCATTTCGGGCAGGGGAAGAGACCCAGTACTTC.

The chain carries TRBV19 and TRBJ2-7; TRBD2 might be the D (6 bases). CDR3 length equals 15 residues. The germline V gene has CDR1 LNHDA and CDR2 SQIVND (reference sequence). V was shortened by 1 base and J by 3 bases, with 13 bases between the two germline ends. The CDR3 here is CASSIAAGPFYEQYF. DNA for the CDR3: TGTGCCAGTAGTATAGCGGCGGGACCTTTCTACGAGCAGTACTTC.

J is TRBJ1-1 and V is TRBV29-1; D gene uncertain. CDR3 size: 14 residues. Germline CDR1 reads SQVTM; CDR2 reads ANQGSEA. V gave up 3 bases and J gave up 5 bases, with 16 bases separating them. The CDR3 sequence: CSVDPHLRRTEAFF. As DNA, the CDR3 is TGCAGCGTTGACCCACACCTTCGAAGGACTGAAGCTTTCTTT.

The chain recombines TRBV7-6 with TRBJ1-4; D gene unclear. This CDR3 is 15 amino acids long. With 1 base removed from V and 0 bases from J, the gap between germline ends came to 6 bases. Germline loops: CDR1 SGHVS, CDR2 FNYEAQ. The CDR3 DNA sequence: TGTGCCAGCAGCTTAGGGCGGGCAACTAATGAAAAACTGTTTTTT. It yields the protein CASSLGRATNEKLFF.

In nucleotides, the CDR3 is TGTGCCAGCAGTTTGCCAGGCGGAGGCTACACCTTC. Protein: CASSLPGGGYTF. The chain employs TRBV28 and TRBJ1-2; D ambiguous. Trimming removed 3 bases from V and 8 bases from J, with 10 bases in between. CDR1 MDHEN and CDR2 SYDVKM come from the germline V gene. This CDR3 has 12 residues.

The chain recombines TRBV4-1 with TRBJ2-2; a possible D gene is TRBD2 (6 bases). This CDR3 comprises 16 residues. V shed 4 bases and J shed 0 bases, with 12 bases lying between them. CDR1 is MGHRA and CDR2 is YSYEKL in the germline V gene. CDR3 loop: CASSLFSGSNTGELFF. The CDR3 nucleotides read TGCGCCAGCAGCCTTTTTAGCGGTTCGAACACCGGGGAGCTGTTTTTT.

The CDR3 DNA reads TGTGCCAGCAGCTTAGGGGGGGCTGGTGACTACGAGCAGTACTTC. Its translation: CASSLGGAGDYEQYF. The chain couples TRBV5-4 to TRBJ2-7; maybe TRBD2 (7 bases). From germline, CDR1 is SGHNT and CDR2 YYREEE (reference sequence). The CDR3 spans 15 residues. V was cut by 2 bases and J by 3 bases, with 15 bases left in between. Looking up the rest from reference TRBV5-4 and TRBJ2-7 gives the full variable domain: ETGVTQSPTHLIKTRGQQVTLRCSSQSGHNTVSWYQQALGQGPQFIFQYYREEENGRGNFPPRFSGLQFPNYSSELNVNALELDDSALYLCASSLGGAGDYEQYFGPGTRLTVT.

CDR3 sequence: CASSFVGQGETEAFF. In nucleotides, the CDR3 is TGTGCCAGCAGCTTTGTAGGTCAGGGGGAAACTGAAGCTTTCTTT. This rearrangement joins TRBV11-2 to TRBJ1-1, with 7 nucleotides matching TRBD1. Germline CDR1 and CDR2: SGHAT and FQNNGV. V lost 3 bases, J lost 5 bases, and 9 bases stayed unmatched. This CDR3 has 15 residues.